This passage covers 22 T cell receptor beta chains from one sample sequenced in a study of cytomegalovirus exposure and HLA in healthy donors. The table came from immunoSEQ multiplex PCR; TCRdb's copy has only in-frame clones and leaves some out. This sample has over 100,000 clones, with more than 70% found just once. The specimen sequenced was PBMCs. These receptors all stem from a woman aged 18 to 35 in good health and CMV-seronegative.

V and J are TRBV7-8 and TRBJ2-1; D unresolved. V lost 5 bases and J lost 8, with 7 bases in between. Germline values: CDR1 SGHVS, CDR2 FQNEAQ. This CDR3 contains 11 residues. CDR3 amino acids: CASSPTYEQFF. The CDR3 DNA sequence: TGTGCCAGCAGCCCCACATATGAGCAGTTCTTC.

This clone has only one observation. The genes are TRBV7-9 and TRBJ2-1; 13 nucleotides match TRBD2. The length of the CDR3 is 17 residues. The junction had 7 bases not matched to a gene; V was cut back by 0 bases and J by 8 bases. The germline V gene encodes CDR1 SEHNR and CDR2 FQNEAQ (reference sequence). Written as DNA, the CDR3 is TGTGCCAGCAGCTTAGCCCCCGGGACTAGCGGGGAATATGAGCAGTTCTTC. Its translation is CASSLAPGTSGEYEQFF.

V and J are TRBV6-6 and TRBJ2-1; weak D call: TRBD1 (5 bases). From germline, CDR1 is MNHNY and CDR2 SVGAGI (reference sequence). V lost 5 bases, J lost 3 bases, and 11 bases lay in between. The CDR3 is 14 amino acids. The CDR3 sequence: CASSPQGSYNEQFF. The CDR3 DNA reads as TGTGCCAGCAGTCCCCAGGGAAGCTACAATGAGCAGTTCTTC.

The count of this clone is one. This rearrangement joins TRBV4-3 to TRBJ1-3; TRBD1 might be the D (6 bases). The CDR3 length is 18 residues. The germline gives CDR1 LGHNA, CDR2 YSLEER. Trimming took 3 bases from V and 0 from J, leaving 18 bases between them. The DNA for the CDR3 is TGCGCCAGCAGCCACTTACAGGGCCCTTTCAGCTCTGGAAACACCATATATTTT. This encodes CASSHLQGPFSSGNTIYF.

The rearrangement joins TRBV7-9 to TRBJ1-2; D is uncertain. The germline V and J ends were trimmed by 5 bases and 0 bases, with 16 bases remaining between them. CDR3 size: 16 residues. In germline, CDR1 is SEHNR, CDR2 FQNEAQ (reference sequence). Here the CDR3 reads CASSNQQIQANYGYTF. CDR3 sequence (DNA): TGTGCCAGCAGCAACCAACAGATCCAAGCTAACTATGGCTACACCTTC.

A single count supports this clone. The junction does not match germline at one end; this may be a read error. The rearrangement links TRBV27 to TRBJ2-7, with 10 nucleotides matching TRBD1. Germline CDR1 and CDR2: MNHEY and SMNVEV (reference sequence). This CDR3 contains 16 residues. CDR3 region: CASSLSMGQGNKGQYF. CDR3 bases: TGTGCCAGCAGCTTATCAATGGGACAGGGGAACAAGGGGCAGTACTTC.

This chain uses TRBV7-9 with TRBJ2-3; 8 nucleotides agree with TRBD1. There are 16 residues in the CDR3. Trimming took 5 bases from V and 2 from J; bases not matched to a gene: 9. Germline CDR1 and CDR2: SEHNR and FQNEAQ (reference sequence). In nucleotides, the CDR3 is TGTGCCAGCAGCGACGACAGGGGTACCTTCACAGATACGCAGTATTTT. Translated: CASSDDRGTFTDTQYF.

This clone has just a few counts. The chain links TRBV28 to TRBJ2-7; 9 bases align to TRBD1. This CDR3 has 15 amino acids. V was pared by 6 bases and J by 2 bases, with 8 bases of the junction left unmatched. The germline V gene has CDR1 MDHEN and CDR2 SYDVKM. Here the CDR3 reads CASRLPGQGTYEQYF. CDR3 in DNA: TGTGCCAGCAGACTGCCGGGACAGGGCACCTACGAGCAGTACTTC.

The rearrangement joins TRBV7-2 to TRBJ2-3; TRBD2 aligns across 7 bases. Germline lookup yields CDR1 SGHTA and CDR2 FQGNSA. The V and J ends lost 1 base and 2 bases, in that order; junction bases with no gene match: 6. The length of the CDR3 is 16 residues. CDR3 sequence (DNA): TGTGCCAGCAGCTTAGTGGGCGGGAGCACCACAGATACGCAGTATTTT. Protein: CASSLVGGSTTDTQYF.

The chain employs TRBV30 and TRBJ2-7, with 10 positions matching TRBD2. The CDR3 loop spans 13 amino acids. Per the germline V gene, CDR1 is GTSNPN and CDR2 is SVGIG (reference sequence). V lost 4 bases and J lost 6; bases outside the gene matches: 6. The CDR3 protein is CAWTLAGAGEQYF. DNA of the CDR3: TGTGCCTGGACCCTAGCGGGAGCGGGCGAGCAGTACTTC.

V gene TRBV18 combines with J gene TRBJ2-7, with 7 bases aligning to TRBD1. After removal of 4 bases from V and 2 bases from J, the junction contained 8 bases not matched to a gene. Germline V CDR1 and CDR2: KGHSH, LQKENI. The CDR3 spans 15 residues. CDR3 sequence reads: CASSLGSTGTYEQYF. CDR3 bases: TGTGCCAGCTCACTCGGATCGACAGGGACCTACGAGCAGTACTTC. Supplemented by reference TRBV18 and TRBJ2-7, the full variable domain reads NAGVMQNPRHLVRRRGQEARLRCSPMKGHSHVYWYRQLPEEGLKFMVYLQKENIIDESGMPKERFSAEFPKEGPSILRIQQVVRGDSAAYFCASSLGSTGTYEQYFGPGTRLTVT.

The chain couples TRBV16 to TRBJ1-1; 7 positions agree with TRBD1. The CDR3 consists of 15 residues. The trim removed 4 bases at V and 0 bases at J, leaving 5 bases unmatched. CDR1 KGHSY and CDR2 FQNENV come from the germline V gene. The CDR3 protein is CASSLQQGLNTEAFF. As DNA, the CDR3 is TGTGCCAGCAGCCTCCAACAGGGGTTGAACACTGAAGCTTTCTTT.

The chain carries TRBV4-3 and TRBJ2-5; 11 bases agree with TRBD2. CDR3 size: 18 residues. The V gene end was trimmed by 3 bases and the J gene end by 1 base; junction bases not matched to a gene: 10. The V gene's germline CDR1 is LGHNA and CDR2 YSLEER. CDR3 in amino acids: CASSQGGLAEWVQETQYF. The CDR3 nucleotides are TGCGCCAGCAGCCAGGGGGGACTAGCGGAGTGGGTCCAAGAGACCCAGTACTTC.

The count of this clone is one. The gene calls are TRBV5-6 and TRBJ2-7; possibly TRBD2 for D (5 bases). The V end lost 4 bases, the J end lost 2 bases, and 10 bases lay between the germline ends. The CDR3 length is 13 residues. Germline CDR1 is SGHDT and CDR2 is YYEEEE. CDR3 DNA sequence: TGTGCCAGCAGCCCGGTACTAGCCTACGAGCAGTACTTC. Translation: CASSPVLAYEQYF.

V gene TRBV11-2 combines with J gene TRBJ1-2; no clear D. The length of the CDR3 is 16 residues. CDR1 and CDR2 (germline): SGHAT, FQNNGV. Trimming removed 4 bases from V and 2 bases from J, with 17 bases in between. CDR3 nucleotides: TGTGCCAGCAGCTCCGTCAAGGGTGGAGGAAACTATGGCTACACCTTC. As protein: CASSSVKGGGNYGYTF.

The chain couples TRBV19 to TRBJ2-3; 11 bases match TRBD1. J gave up 5 bases and V 7 bases, and 14 bases lay outside the gene matches. Per germline, CDR1 LNHDA and CDR2 SQIVND (reference sequence). The CDR3 totals 17 residues. The CDR3 coding sequence is TGTGCCAGTACCGGGGGGTGGGGGACAGGGGGGATAGATACGCAGTATTTT. This codes for CASTGGWGTGGIDTQYF. Using reference TRBV19 and TRBJ2-3 for the parts outside the CDR3, the full variable domain is DGGITQSPKYLFRKEGQNVTLSCEQNLNHDAMYWYRQDPGQGLRLIYYSQIVNDFQKGDIAEGYSVSREKKESFPLTVTSAQKNPTAFYLCASTGGWGTGGIDTQYFGPGTRLTVL.

Concerning this clone: Other DNA sequences in this sample translate to the same CDR3. The V call is TRBV27, the J call TRBJ2-7; D may be TRBD1 (5 bases). Between the trimmed V and J ends, which lost 3 bases and 0 bases, there was a span of 9 bases. Germline CDR1 is MNHEY and CDR2 is SMNVEV (reference sequence). The CDR3 totals 14 residues. Here the CDR3 DNA reads TGTGCCAGCAGTTTGTCCAGGGACTCCTACGAGCAGTACTTC. Translated: CASSLSRDSYEQYF.

The chain is built from TRBV30 and TRBJ2-4; the D gene is possibly TRBD1 (6 bases). The CDR3 runs 14 residues. Germline V lookup: CDR1 GTSNPN, CDR2 SVGIG (reference sequence). V was clipped by 0 bases and J by 8 bases, with 14 bases between them. The CDR3 DNA reads as TGTGCCTGGAGTGTTCTGGGGGCAGGGGACATTCAGTACTTC. Encoded protein: CAWSVLGAGDIQYF.

Only one count was recorded for this clone. The gene calls are TRBV7-3 and TRBJ2-2, with D uncertain. This CDR3 is 15 amino acids long. Germline CDR1 and CDR2: SGHTA and FQGTGA. Trimming removed 5 bases at V and 2 bases at J, with 12 bases between. The CDR3 here is CASSLFGENTGELFF. The CDR3 DNA reads as TGTGCCAGCAGCCTATTTGGAGAAAACACCGGGGAGCTGTTTTTT.

This clone was detected once. This rearrangement joins TRBV12-2 to TRBJ2-7; the DNA was not compared with TRBD2, the D call given in the table. TRBV12-2 is deemed a pseudogene. This CDR3 has 16 amino acids. In DNA, the CDR3 is TGTGCAAGTCGCTTAGCCGGGACTCAGTGGCGCTACGAGCAGTACTTC. Its protein product is CASRLAGTQWRYEQYF.

This chain links TRBV2 with TRBJ2-7, with a weak D call TRBD2 (6 bases). V lost 5 bases, J lost 3 bases, and 11 bases lay in between. From germline, CDR1 is SNHLY and CDR2 FYNNEI. This CDR3 spans 13 amino acids. The CDR3 region is CASSILAIYEQYF. CDR3 coding DNA: TGTGCCAGCAGTATTCTAGCGATCTACGAGCAGTACTTC.

CDR3 coding DNA: TGTGCCAGCCGGGTCCCGGAGGCTAATGAAAAACTGTTTTTT. Translating gives CASRVPEANEKLFF. The chain has TRBV28 and TRBJ1-4; the D is unclear. The CDR3 is 14 amino acids. The germline V and J ends were trimmed by 8 bases and 3 bases, with 13 bases remaining between them. CDR1 and CDR2 (germline): MDHEN, SYDVKM. The full variable domain, completed using reference TRBV28 and TRBJ1-4, is DVKVTQSSRYLVKRTGEKVFLECVQDMDHENMFWYRQDPGLGLRLIYFSYDVKMKEKGDIPEGYSVSREKKERFSLILESASTNQTSMYLCASRVPEANEKLFFGSGTQLSVL.